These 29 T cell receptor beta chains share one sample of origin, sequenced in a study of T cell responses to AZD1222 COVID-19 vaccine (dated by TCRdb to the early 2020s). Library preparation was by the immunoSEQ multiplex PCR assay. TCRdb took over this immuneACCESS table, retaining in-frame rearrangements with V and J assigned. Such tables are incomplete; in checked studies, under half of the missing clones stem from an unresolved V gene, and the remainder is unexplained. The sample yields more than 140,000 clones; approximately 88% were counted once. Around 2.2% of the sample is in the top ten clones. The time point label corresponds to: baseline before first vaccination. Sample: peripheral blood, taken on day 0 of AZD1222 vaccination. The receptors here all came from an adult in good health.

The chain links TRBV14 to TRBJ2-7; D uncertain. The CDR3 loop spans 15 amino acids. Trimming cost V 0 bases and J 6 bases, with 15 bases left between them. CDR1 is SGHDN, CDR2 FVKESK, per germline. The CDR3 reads CASSQDPAGLSEQYF. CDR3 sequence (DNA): TGTGCCAGCAGCCAAGATCCTGCAGGCCTAAGCGAGCAGTACTTC. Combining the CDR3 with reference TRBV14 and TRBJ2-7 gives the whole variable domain EAGVTQFPSHSVIEKGQTVTLRCDPISGHDNLYWYRRVMGKEIKFLLHFVKESKQDESGMPNNRFLAERTGGTYSTLKVQPAELEDSGVYFCASSQDPAGLSEQYFGPGTRLTVT.

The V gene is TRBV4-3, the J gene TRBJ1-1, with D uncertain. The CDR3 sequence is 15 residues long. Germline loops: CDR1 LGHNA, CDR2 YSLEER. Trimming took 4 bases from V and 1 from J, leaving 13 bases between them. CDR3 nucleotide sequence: TGCGCCAGCAGCCTCTTGGCAGCCCGGAACACTGAAGCTTTCTTT. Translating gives CASSLLAARNTEAFF.

CDR3 region: CASSPQTSGEQFF. The CDR3, as DNA: TGTGCCAGCAGTCCGCAGACTAGCGGTGAGCAGTTCTTC. The rearrangement uses TRBV12-3 or TRBV12-4 and TRBJ2-1; TRBD2 matches at 9 bases. CDR3 length: 13 residues. V was clipped by 5 bases and J by 9 bases; unmatched bases: 5.

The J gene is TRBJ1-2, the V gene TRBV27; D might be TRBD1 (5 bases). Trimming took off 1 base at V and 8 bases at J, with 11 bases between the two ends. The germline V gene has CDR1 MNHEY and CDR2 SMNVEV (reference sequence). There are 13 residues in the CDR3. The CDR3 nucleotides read TGTGCCAGCAGTTTATGGGGGAGTACAGGCTACACCTTC. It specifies CASSLWGSTGYTF.

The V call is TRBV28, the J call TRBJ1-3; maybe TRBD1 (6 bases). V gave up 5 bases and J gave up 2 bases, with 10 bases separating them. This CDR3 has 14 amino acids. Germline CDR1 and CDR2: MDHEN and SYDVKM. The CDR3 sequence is CASSLGQTGNTIYF. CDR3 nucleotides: TGTGCCAGCAGTCTTGGACAGACTGGAAACACCATATATTTT. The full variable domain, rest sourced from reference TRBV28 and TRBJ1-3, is DVKVTQSSRYLVKRTGEKVFLECVQDMDHENMFWYRQDPGLGLRLIYFSYDVKMKEKGDIPEGYSVSREKKERFSLILESASTNQTSMYLCASSLGQTGNTIYFGEGSWLTVV.

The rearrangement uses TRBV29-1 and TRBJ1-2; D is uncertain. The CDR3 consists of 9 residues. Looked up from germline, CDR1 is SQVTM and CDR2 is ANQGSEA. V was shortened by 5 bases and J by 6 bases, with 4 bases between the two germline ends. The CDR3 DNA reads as TGCAGCGTTCGGAATGGCTACACCTTC. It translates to CSVRNGYTF.

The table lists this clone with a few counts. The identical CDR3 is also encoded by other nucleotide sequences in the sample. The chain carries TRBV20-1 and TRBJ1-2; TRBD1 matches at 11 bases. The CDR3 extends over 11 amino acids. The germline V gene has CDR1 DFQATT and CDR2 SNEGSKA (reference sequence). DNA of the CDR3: TGCAGGGGACAGGGGGTCTATGGCTACACCTTC. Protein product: CRGQGVYGYTF.

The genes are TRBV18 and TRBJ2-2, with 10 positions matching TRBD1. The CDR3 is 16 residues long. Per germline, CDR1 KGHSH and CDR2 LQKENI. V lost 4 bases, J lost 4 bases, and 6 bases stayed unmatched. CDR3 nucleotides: TGTGCCAGCTCACGAGCCGGGACAGGGGTCACCGGGGAGCTGTTTTTT. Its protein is CASSRAGTGVTGELFF. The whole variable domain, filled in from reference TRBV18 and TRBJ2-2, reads NAGVMQNPRHLVRRRGQEARLRCSPMKGHSHVYWYRQLPEEGLKFMVYLQKENIIDESGMPKERFSAEFPKEGPSILRIQQVVRGDSAAYFCASSRAGTGVTGELFFGEGSRLTVL.

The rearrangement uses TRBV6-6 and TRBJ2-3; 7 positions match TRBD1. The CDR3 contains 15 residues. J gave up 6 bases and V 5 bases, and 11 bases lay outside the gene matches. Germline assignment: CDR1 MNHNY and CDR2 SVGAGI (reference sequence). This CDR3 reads CASSATGNRYDTQYF. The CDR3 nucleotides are TGTGCCAGCAGTGCGACAGGGAATAGGTATGATACGCAGTATTTT.

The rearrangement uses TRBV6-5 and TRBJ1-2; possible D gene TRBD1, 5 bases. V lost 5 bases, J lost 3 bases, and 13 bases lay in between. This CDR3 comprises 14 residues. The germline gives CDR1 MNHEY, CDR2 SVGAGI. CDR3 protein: CASSPIGTHYGYTF. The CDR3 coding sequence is TGTGCCAGCAGTCCTATAGGGACCCACTATGGCTACACCTTC.

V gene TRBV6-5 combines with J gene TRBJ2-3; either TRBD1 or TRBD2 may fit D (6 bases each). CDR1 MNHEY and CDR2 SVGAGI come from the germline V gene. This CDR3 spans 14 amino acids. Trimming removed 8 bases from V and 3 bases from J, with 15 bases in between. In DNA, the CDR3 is TGTGCCAGCCGGGGGACATTCGTGACAGATACGCAGTATTTT. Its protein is CASRGTFVTDTQYF.

The CDR3 nucleotides are TGTGCCAGCAGCTTAGCGGGGTCAGGGGGCAGCGAGACCCAGTACTTC. The encoded protein is CASSLAGSGGSETQYF. J is TRBJ2-5 and V is TRBV7-2; 8 bases line up with TRBD1. The CDR3 loop spans 16 amino acids. J gave up 5 bases and V 0 bases, and 8 bases lay outside the gene matches. Germline CDR1 reads SGHTA; CDR2 reads FQGNSA.

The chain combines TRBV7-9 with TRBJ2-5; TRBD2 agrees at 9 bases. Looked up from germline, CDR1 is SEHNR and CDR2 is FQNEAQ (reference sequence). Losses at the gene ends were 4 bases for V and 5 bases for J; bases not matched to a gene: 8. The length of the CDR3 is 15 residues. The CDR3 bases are TGTGCCAGCAGCTCGGGCCAGCGGGAGGTGGAGACCCAGTACTTC. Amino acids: CASSSGQREVETQYF.

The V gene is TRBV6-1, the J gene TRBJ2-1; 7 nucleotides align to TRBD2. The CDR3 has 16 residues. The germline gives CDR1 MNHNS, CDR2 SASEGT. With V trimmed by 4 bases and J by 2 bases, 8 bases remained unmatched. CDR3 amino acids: CASSATSATTYNEQFF. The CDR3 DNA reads TGTGCCAGCAGTGCAACTAGCGCTACCACCTACAATGAGCAGTTCTTC.

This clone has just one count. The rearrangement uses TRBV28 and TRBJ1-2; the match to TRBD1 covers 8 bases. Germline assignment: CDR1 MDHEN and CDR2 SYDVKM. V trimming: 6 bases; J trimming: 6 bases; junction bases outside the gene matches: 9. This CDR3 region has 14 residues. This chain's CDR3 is CASRADRAVHGYTF. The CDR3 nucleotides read TGTGCCAGCAGGGCGGACAGGGCGGTCCATGGCTACACCTTC.

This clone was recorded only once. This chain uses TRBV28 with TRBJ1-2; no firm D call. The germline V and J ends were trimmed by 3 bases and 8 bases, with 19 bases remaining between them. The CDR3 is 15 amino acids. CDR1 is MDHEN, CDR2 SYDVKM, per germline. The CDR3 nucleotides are TGTGCCAGCAGTTTTATATCGGCGTTCACGTGGGGCTACACCTTC. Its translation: CASSFISAFTWGYTF.

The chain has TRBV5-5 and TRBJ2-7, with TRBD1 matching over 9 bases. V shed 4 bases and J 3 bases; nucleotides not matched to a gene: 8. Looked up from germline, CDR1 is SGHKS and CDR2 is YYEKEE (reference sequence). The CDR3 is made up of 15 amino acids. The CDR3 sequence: CASSLLGDRVYEQYF. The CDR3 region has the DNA TGTGCCAGCAGCCTCCTTGGGGACAGGGTCTACGAGCAGTACTTC.

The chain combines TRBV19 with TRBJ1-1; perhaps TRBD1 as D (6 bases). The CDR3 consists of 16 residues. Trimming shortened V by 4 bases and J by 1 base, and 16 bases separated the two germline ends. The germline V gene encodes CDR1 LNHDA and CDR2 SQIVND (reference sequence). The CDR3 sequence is CASSRGGSFTNTEAFF. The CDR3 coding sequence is TGTGCCAGTAGTAGGGGGGGCTCTTTTACGAACACTGAAGCTTTCTTT.

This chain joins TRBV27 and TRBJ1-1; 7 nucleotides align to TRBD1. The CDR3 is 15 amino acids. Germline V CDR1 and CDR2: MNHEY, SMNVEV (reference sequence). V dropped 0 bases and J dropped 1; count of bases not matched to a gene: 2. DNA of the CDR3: TGTGCCAGCAGTTTATCGGGACAGACGAACACTGAAGCTTTCTTT. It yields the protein CASSLSGQTNTEAFF.

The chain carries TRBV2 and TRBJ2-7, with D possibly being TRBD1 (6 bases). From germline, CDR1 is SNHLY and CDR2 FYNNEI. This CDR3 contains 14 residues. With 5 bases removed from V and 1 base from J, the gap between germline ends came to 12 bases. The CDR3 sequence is CASSFRTVSYEQYF. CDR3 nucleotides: TGTGCCAGCAGTTTCCGGACAGTTTCCTACGAGCAGTACTTC.

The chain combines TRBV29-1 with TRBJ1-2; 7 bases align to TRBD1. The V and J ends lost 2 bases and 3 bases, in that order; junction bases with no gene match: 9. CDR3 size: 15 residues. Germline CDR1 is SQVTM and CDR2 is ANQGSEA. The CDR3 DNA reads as TGCAGCGTTGAAAGTAGGGGGCGCGAGGACTATGGCTACACCTTC. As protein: CSVESRGREDYGYTF.

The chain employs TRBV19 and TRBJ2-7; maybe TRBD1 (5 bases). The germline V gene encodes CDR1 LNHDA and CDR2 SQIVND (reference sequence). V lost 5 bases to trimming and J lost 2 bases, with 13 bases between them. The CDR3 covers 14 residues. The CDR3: CASSDRQRPYEQYF. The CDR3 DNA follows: TGTGCCAGTAGTGACCGACAGAGACCCTACGAGCAGTACTTC. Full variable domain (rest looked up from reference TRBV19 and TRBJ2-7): DGGITQSPKYLFRKEGQNVTLSCEQNLNHDAMYWYRQDPGQGLRLIYYSQIVNDFQKGDIAEGYSVSREKKESFPLTVTSAQKNPTAFYLCASSDRQRPYEQYFGPGTRLTVT.

Here the CDR3 reads CASSSTSGSYTGELFF. CDR3 bases: TGCGCCAGCAGCAGTACTAGCGGGAGTTACACCGGGGAGCTGTTTTTT. V gene TRBV5-1 combines with J gene TRBJ2-2; 11 bases fit TRBD2. The CDR3 contains 16 residues. Germline-derived CDR1 and CDR2 are SGHRS and YFSETQ. V shed 4 bases and J 3 bases; nucleotides not matched to a gene: 5.

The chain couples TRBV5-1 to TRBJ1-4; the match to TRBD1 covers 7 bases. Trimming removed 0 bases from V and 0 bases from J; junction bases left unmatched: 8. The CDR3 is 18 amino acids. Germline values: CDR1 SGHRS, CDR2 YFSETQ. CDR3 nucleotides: TGCGCCAGCAGCTTGGGAGGGACAGCTCTCGCAACTAATGAAAAACTGTTTTTT. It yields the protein CASSLGGTALATNEKLFF.

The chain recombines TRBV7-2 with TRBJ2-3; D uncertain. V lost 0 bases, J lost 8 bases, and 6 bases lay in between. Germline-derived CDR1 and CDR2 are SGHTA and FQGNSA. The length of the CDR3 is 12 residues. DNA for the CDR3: TGTGCCAGCAGCTTAGCGTGGCCTACGCAGTATTTT. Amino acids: CASSLAWPTQYF.

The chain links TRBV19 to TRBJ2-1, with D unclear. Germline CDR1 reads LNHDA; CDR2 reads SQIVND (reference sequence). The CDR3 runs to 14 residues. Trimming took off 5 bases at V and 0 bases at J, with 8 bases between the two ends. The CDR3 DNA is TGTGCCAGTAGTCTCCTAGGCTCCTACAATGAGCAGTTCTTC. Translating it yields CASSLLGSYNEQFF. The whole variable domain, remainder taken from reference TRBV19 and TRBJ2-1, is DGGITQSPKYLFRKEGQNVTLSCEQNLNHDAMYWYRQDPGQGLRLIYYSQIVNDFQKGDIAEGYSVSREKKESFPLTVTSAQKNPTAFYLCASSLLGSYNEQFFGPGTRLTVL.

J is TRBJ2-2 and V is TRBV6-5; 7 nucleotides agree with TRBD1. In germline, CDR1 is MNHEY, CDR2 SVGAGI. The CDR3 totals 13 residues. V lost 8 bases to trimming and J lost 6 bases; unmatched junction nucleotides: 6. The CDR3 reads CASYTGDPGELFF. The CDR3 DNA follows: TGTGCCAGCTACACAGGGGACCCCGGGGAGCTGTTTTTT.

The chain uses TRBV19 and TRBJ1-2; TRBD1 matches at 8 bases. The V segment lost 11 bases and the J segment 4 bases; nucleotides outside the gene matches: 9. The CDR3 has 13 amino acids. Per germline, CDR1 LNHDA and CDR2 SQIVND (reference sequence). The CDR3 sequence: CAGWTGPGYGYTF. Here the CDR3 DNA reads TGTGCCGGGTGGACAGGGCCAGGCTATGGCTACACCTTC.

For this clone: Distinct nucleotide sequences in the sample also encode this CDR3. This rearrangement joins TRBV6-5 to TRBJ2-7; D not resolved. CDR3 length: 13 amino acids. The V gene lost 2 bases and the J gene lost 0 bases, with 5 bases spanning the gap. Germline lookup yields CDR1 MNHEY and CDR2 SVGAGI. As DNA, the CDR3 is TGTGCCAGCAGTTACCCCAGCTCCTACGAGCAGTACTTC. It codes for CASSYPSSYEQYF.